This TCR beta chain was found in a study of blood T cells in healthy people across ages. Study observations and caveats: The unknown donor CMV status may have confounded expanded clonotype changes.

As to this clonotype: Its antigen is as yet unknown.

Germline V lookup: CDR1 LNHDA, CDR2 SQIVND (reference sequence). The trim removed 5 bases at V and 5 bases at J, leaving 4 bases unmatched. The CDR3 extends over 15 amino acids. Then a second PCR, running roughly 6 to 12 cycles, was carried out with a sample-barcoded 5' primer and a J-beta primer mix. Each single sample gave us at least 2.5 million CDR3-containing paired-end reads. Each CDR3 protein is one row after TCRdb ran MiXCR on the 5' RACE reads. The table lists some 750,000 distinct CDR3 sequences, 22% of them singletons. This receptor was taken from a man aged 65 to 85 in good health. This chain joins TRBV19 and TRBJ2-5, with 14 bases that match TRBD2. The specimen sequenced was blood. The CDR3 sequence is CASSSGLAGDETQYF. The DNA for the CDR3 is TGTGCCAGTAGTTCGGGACTAGCGGGGGACGAGACCCAGTACTTC.